Included here is one T cell receptor beta chain sequence, with context. Antigen: not known. This specimen belongs to a study of OX40 agonist ivuxolimab in advanced cancers. Study overall: Earlier anti-PD-1, anti-PD-L1 or anti-CTLA-4 therapy was permitted; less than 50% had received some. Study outcomes and limitations: Relative to CD4+ cells, CD8+ T cells on average had more expanded clones.

The CDR3 sequence is 14 residues long. V was shortened by 5 bases and J by 3 bases, with 13 bases between the two germline ends. From germline, CDR1 is SEHNR and CDR2 FQNEAQ (reference sequence). Blood got drawn at baseline, again on cycle 4 day 1, and then on cycle 7 day 1. Sequencing was performed with immunoSEQ multiplex PCR; in TCRdb, only in-frame clones are kept and a portion is missing. The sample includes around 100,000 clones, around 85% of them seen just once. The receptor comes from an adult with an advanced solid tumor such as melanoma, head and neck, liver or kidney cancer. The chain joins TRBV7-9 to TRBJ1-2; possibly TRBD1 for D (5 bases). Sequenced here: CD4+ or CD8+ T cells sorted from blood, sampled in a trial of the OX40 agonist ivuxolimab. Written as DNA, the CDR3 is TGTGCCAGCAGCCCCCTACAGGTTTACTATGGCTACACCTTC. Protein sequence: CASSPLQVYYGYTF.